The 23 T cell receptor beta chains in this list originate from one sample, sequenced in a study of blood T cell repertoires in COVID-19. The method was immunoSEQ multiplex PCR; TCRdb's version includes in-frame clones alone and lacks a portion of them. The table records around 140,000 clones, 85% to 90% of them present only once. What was sequenced was peripheral blood. These receptors all stem from a man aged 55-75 years with active or convalescent COVID-19.

The chain is built from TRBV12-5 and TRBJ2-1, with 7 bases fitting TRBD2. Germline-derived CDR1 and CDR2 are LGHNT and FRNRAP. CDR3 length: 14 amino acids. The V segment lost 8 bases and the J segment 4 bases; nucleotides outside the gene matches: 8. CDR3 in amino acids: CASSPGGIYNEQFF. Written as DNA, the CDR3 is TGTGCTAGTTCCCCGGGGGGAATTTACAATGAGCAGTTCTTC.

V and J are TRBV28 and TRBJ1-1; D uncertain. CDR1 MDHEN and CDR2 SYDVKM come from the germline V gene. Trimming cost V 3 bases and J 5 bases, with 7 bases left between them. This CDR3 is 12 amino acids long. The CDR3 sequence: CASSLRVTEAFF. DNA for the CDR3: TGTGCCAGCAGTTTGAGGGTAACTGAAGCTTTCTTT. Complete variable domain (other parts from reference TRBV28 and TRBJ1-1): DVKVTQSSRYLVKRTGEKVFLECVQDMDHENMFWYRQDPGLGLRLIYFSYDVKMKEKGDIPEGYSVSREKKERFSLILESASTNQTSMYLCASSLRVTEAFFGQGTRLTVV.

This chain connects TRBV24-1 to TRBJ2-5; the match to TRBD2 covers 9 bases. Trimming took 3 bases from V and 4 from J; bases not matched to a gene: 8. The CDR3 covers 16 residues. Looked up from germline, CDR1 is KGHDR and CDR2 is SFDVKD. CDR3 in amino acids: CATSDPGTSHGETQYF. CDR3 coding DNA: TGTGCCACCAGTGATCCCGGGACTAGCCACGGAGAGACCCAGTACTTC.

Here the CDR3 reads CSAKRNEQFF. The CDR3 coding sequence is TGCAGTGCTAAACGGAATGAGCAGTTCTTC. This rearrangement joins TRBV20-1 to TRBJ2-1; D uncertain. The CDR3 is 10 amino acids. Germline V CDR1 and CDR2: DFQATT, SNEGSKA (reference sequence). V was trimmed by 4 bases and J by 7 bases, leaving 5 bases between them.

The chain joins TRBV9 to TRBJ2-3, with 8 bases that match TRBD2. The CDR3 runs to 16 residues. Germline V gene data show CDR1 as SGDLS and CDR2 as YYNGEE. With V trimmed by 4 bases and J by 0 bases, 7 bases remained unmatched. CDR3: CASSPLGGASTDTQYF. CDR3 DNA: TGTGCCAGCAGCCCTCTCGGGGGGGCTAGCACAGATACGCAGTATTTT. Drawing the rest from reference TRBV9 and TRBJ2-3, the complete variable domain is DSGVTQTPKHLITATGQRVTLRCSPRSGDLSVYWYQQSLDQGLQFLIQYYNGEERAKGNILERFSAQQFPDLHSELNLSSLELGDSALYFCASSPLGGASTDTQYFGPGTRLTVL.

The J gene is TRBJ2-1, the V gene TRBV3-1 (or the pseudogene TRBV3-2), with 8 bases aligning to TRBD1. The germline V gene has CDR1 LGHDT and CDR2 YNNKEL (reference sequence). The CDR3 totals 16 residues. With 4 bases clipped from V and 5 bases from J, the junction kept 10 bases outside the gene matches. CDR3 sequence reads: CASSPRTGSLNNEQFF. The DNA of the CDR3 is TGTGCCAGCAGCCCTCGGACAGGGAGCTTGAACAATGAGCAGTTCTTC.

The V and J genes are TRBV19 and TRBJ2-1; 15 bases map to TRBD2. Germline V lookup: CDR1 LNHDA, CDR2 SQIVND (reference sequence). V shed 5 bases, J shed 0 bases, and the junction held 2 bases outside the gene matches. The CDR3 is made up of 17 amino acids. The CDR3 here is CASSSGLAGGSYNEQFF. The CDR3 DNA is TGTGCCAGTAGTTCGGGACTAGCGGGAGGCTCCTACAATGAGCAGTTCTTC.

In this sample, this clone turned up once. The rearrangement joins TRBV18 to TRBJ1-3, with D unclear. V lost 6 bases, J lost 3 bases, and 6 bases lay in between. The CDR3 is made up of 12 amino acids. Germline V gene data show CDR1 as KGHSH and CDR2 as LQKENI. The CDR3 region is CASSPGGNTIYF. In DNA, the CDR3 is TGTGCCAGCTCGCCCGGTGGAAACACCATATATTTT.

J is TRBJ1-1 and V is TRBV9; maybe TRBD1 (5 bases). Trimming stripped 0 bases from V and 2 bases from J, with 8 bases between. The CDR3 extends over 14 amino acids. Germline loops: CDR1 SGDLS, CDR2 YYNGEE. CDR3 sequence (DNA): TGTGCCAGCAGCGTAGTGGGGGGAAACACTGAAGCTTTCTTT. This codes for CASSVVGGNTEAFF.

The chain couples TRBV19 to TRBJ1-5, with no clear D. V lost 4 bases and J lost 3, with 16 bases in between. From germline, CDR1 is LNHDA and CDR2 SQIVND (reference sequence). The CDR3 sequence is 16 residues long. CDR3 amino acids: CASSTLTSTFNQPQHF. The CDR3 nucleotides read TGTGCCAGTAGTACCCTAACCTCCACCTTCAATCAGCCCCAGCATTTT.

The chain carries TRBV5-4 and TRBJ2-1, with D possibly being TRBD2 (6 bases). The CDR3 covers 17 residues. CDR1 SGHNT and CDR2 YYREEE come from the germline V gene (reference sequence). Trimming took off 0 bases at V and 0 bases at J, with 13 bases between the two ends. The CDR3 loop reads CASSLGSGVISYNEQFF. CDR3 DNA sequence: TGTGCCAGCAGCTTGGGGTCGGGAGTGATCTCCTACAATGAGCAGTTCTTC.

The chain recombines TRBV15 with TRBJ2-7; 9 bases are shared with TRBD1. The trim removed 1 base at V and 7 bases at J, leaving 2 bases unmatched. The germline V gene encodes CDR1 LNHNV and CDR2 YYDKDF (reference sequence). This CDR3 contains 13 residues. The CDR3 reads CATSRATGGEQYF. The CDR3 DNA reads as TGTGCCACCAGCAGAGCGACAGGGGGGGAGCAGTACTTC.

The rearrangement uses TRBV11-2 and TRBJ1-1; D uncertain. Trimming left V 4 bases short and J 0 bases short, with 3 bases between. This CDR3 has 12 residues. Germline assignment: CDR1 SGHAT and CDR2 FQNNGV. The CDR3 DNA reads TGTGCCAGCAGCTCCATGAACACTGAAGCTTTCTTT. Its protein is CASSSMNTEAFF. Full variable domain (rest looked up from reference TRBV11-2 and TRBJ1-1): EAGVAQSPRYKIIEKRQSVAFWCNPISGHATLYWYQQILGQGPKLLIQFQNNGVVDDSQLPKDRFSAERLKGVDSTLKIQPAKLEDSAVYLCASSSMNTEAFFGQGTRLTVV.

In this sample, this clone turned up once. V usage is TRBV28 and J usage is TRBJ1-1; 12 bases map to TRBD1. The CDR3 is 16 amino acids. The germline V gene has CDR1 MDHEN and CDR2 SYDVKM. With V trimmed by 5 bases and J by 4 bases, 8 bases remained unmatched. The CDR3 nucleotides are TGTGCCAGCAGTCCGGGACAGGGGGCTTATGGCACTGAAGCTTTCTTT. This gives the protein CASSPGQGAYGTEAFF.

The chain links TRBV28 to TRBJ1-5, with 8 bases that match TRBD1. The CDR3 covers 16 residues. The germline V gene has CDR1 MDHEN and CDR2 SYDVKM. J lost 5 bases, V lost 2 bases, and 8 bases had no gene match. The chain's CDR3 is CASSLRLTGGDQPQHF. Written as DNA, the CDR3 is TGTGCCAGCAGTTTACGTCTTACAGGGGGAGATCAGCCCCAGCATTTT.

The chain joins TRBV18 to TRBJ1-1; no reliable D call. Germline values: CDR1 KGHSH, CDR2 LQKENI. The CDR3 contains 11 residues. V was cut by 6 bases and J by 3 bases, with 5 bases left in between. The CDR3 DNA reads as TGTGCCAGCTCGGCGGACACTGAAGCTTTCTTT. Translating gives CASSADTEAFF.

A word on this clone: The same CDR3 also results from other DNA sequences found in this sample. The V call is TRBV5-1, the J call TRBJ1-1, with D maybe TRBD1 (6 bases). The germline V and J ends were trimmed by 2 bases and 1 base, with 9 bases remaining between them. Germline loops: CDR1 SGHRS, CDR2 YFSETQ. The CDR3 length is 14 residues. The CDR3 region is CASSFRGQNTEAFF. CDR3 sequence (DNA): TGCGCCAGCAGCTTCAGGGGACAGAACACTGAAGCTTTCTTT. The whole variable domain, filled in from reference TRBV5-1 and TRBJ1-1, reads KAGVTQTPRYLIKTRGQQVTLSCSPISGHRSVSWYQQTPGQGLQFLFEYFSETQRNKGNFPGRFSGRQFSNSRSEMNVSTLELGDSALYLCASSFRGQNTEAFFGQGTRLTVV.

CDR3 amino acids: CASKTLVPNQPQHF. DNA of the CDR3: TGTGCCAGCAAAACTCTTGTCCCAAATCAGCCCCAGCATTTT. J is TRBJ1-5 and V is TRBV28, with D unresolved. Trimming left V 7 bases short and J 4 bases short, with 14 bases between. In germline, CDR1 is MDHEN, CDR2 SYDVKM. The CDR3 totals 14 residues.

The table lists this clone with a few counts. This chain connects TRBV6-5 to TRBJ1-1; 10 nucleotides match TRBD1. CDR3 size: 13 residues. J gave up 4 bases and V 9 bases, and 5 bases lay outside the gene matches. The germline gives CDR1 MNHEY, CDR2 SVGAGI. CDR3 nucleotide sequence: TGTGCCAGTGGGGACAGGGGTATCACTGAAGCTTTCTTT. This translates into CASGDRGITEAFF.

J is TRBJ2-2 and V is TRBV2; D is perhaps TRBD2 (5 bases). Germline CDR1 is SNHLY and CDR2 is FYNNEI. This CDR3 is built from 17 residues. Deletions cut 2 bases from V and 4 bases from J, with 17 bases between. Here the CDR3 DNA reads TGTGCCAGCAGTGAACCCCGGAAGGGAGTCGTCACCGGGGAGCTGTTTTTT. Amino acid sequence: CASSEPRKGVVTGELFF.

The chain recombines TRBV19 with TRBJ1-3, with 7 bases that match TRBD1. Losses at the gene ends were 5 bases for V and 0 bases for J; bases not matched to a gene: 10. Per germline, CDR1 LNHDA and CDR2 SQIVND (reference sequence). CDR3 size: 17 residues. CDR3: CASSETGTVGSGNTIYF. The CDR3 DNA is TGTGCCAGTAGTGAGACAGGGACGGTCGGCTCTGGAAACACCATATATTTT.

The V and J genes are TRBV28 and TRBJ1-4; D gene ambiguous. V lost 10 bases and J lost 0, with 6 bases in between. CDR1 is MDHEN, CDR2 SYDVKM, per germline. CDR3 length equals 12 residues. CDR3 amino acids: CATTPTNEKLFF. The CDR3 coding sequence is TGTGCCACCACTCCAACTAATGAAAAACTGTTTTTT.

The chain combines TRBV28 with TRBJ1-5, with D uncertain. The germline V gene has CDR1 MDHEN and CDR2 SYDVKM. The CDR3 sequence is 13 residues long. V lost 6 bases to trimming and J lost 5 bases, with 11 bases between them. CDR3 protein: CASREVLDQPQHF. Written as DNA, the CDR3 is TGTGCCAGCAGGGAGGTTCTCGATCAGCCCCAGCATTTT.